This T cell receptor beta chain was obtained from a study of cytomegalovirus exposure and HLA in healthy donors. Notes on the study in general: A missense DCLRE1C variant was associated with V- and J-gene trimming of TCR beta chains in a later analysis, and an independent cohort replicated the association. Most CMV-associated TCR beta chains were later found to appear HLA-restricted.

Regarding this clone: What it recognizes is unknown.

Trimming removed 6 bases at V and 5 bases at J, with 25 bases between. Germline V gives CDR1 SEHNR, CDR2 FQNEAQ (reference sequence). The CDR3 is made up of 17 amino acids. In the PCR, 60 Vbeta and 13 Jbeta primers were used. Clones were read by immunoSEQ multiplex PCR, and TCRdb kept only the in-frame ones, dropping some. The data contain roughly 98,000 clones, about three fifths of them seen just once; the ten biggest clones take up 4.5% to 7%. This TCR came from a woman aged 25-40 years in good health and CMV-seropositive. V gene TRBV7-9 combines with J gene TRBJ2-5, with D perhaps matching TRBD1 (5 bases). Sequencing was carried out using PBMCs. This CDR3 reads CASSEESGIIVDETQYF. In DNA, the CDR3 is TGTGCCAGCAGTGAGGAATCAGGGATCATCGTCGACGAGACCCAGTACTTC.